Listed below are T cell receptor beta chains from one sample, sequenced in a study of blood T cell repertoires in COVID-19. The table came from immunoSEQ multiplex PCR; TCRdb's copy has only in-frame clones and leaves some out. This table holds a few hundred thousand clones, 85% to 90% found once. Sequenced input: PBMCs or T cells enriched from blood (not recorded which). The receptors derive from a man aged 18 to 30 who had recovered from COVID-19. Both conserved end residues are trimmed from each CDR3. Each record gives: CDR3 length, J gene, V gene, CDR3 protein.

13 TRBJ2-7 TRBV9 ASSVSSGFNYEQY
13 TRBJ1-1 TRBV7-9 ASRPGQGTNTEAF
12 TRBJ1-2 TRBV6-5 ATRDRRGSYGYT
12 TRBJ2-4 TRBV28 ASSIRGPKNIQY
10 TRBJ1-1 TRBV28 ASSLKAGEAF
9 TRBJ2-5 TRBV20-1 SARGGGGQY
15 TRBJ1-4 TRBV23-1 ASSQEPGQGINEKLF
13 TRBJ1-2 TRBV12-5 ASGFGLESVYGYT
12 TRBJ1-1 TRBV11-2 ASSFMTGETEAF
9 TRBJ1-2 TRBV20-1 SATGNYGYT
15 TRBJ1-2 TRBV4-1 ASSQEVRGPGNYGYT
15 TRBJ2-2 TRBV6-2/TRBV6-3 ASSRTGDLAPTGELF
12 TRBJ2-4 TRBV29-1 SVDAGGTLNIQY
13 TRBJ1-1 TRBV19 ASSTHKTGVTQAF
13 TRBJ1-6 TRBV19 ASTPQGAINSPLH
15 TRBJ2-2 TRBV7-9 ASSFPPLGSNTGELF
14 TRBJ1-3 TRBV27 ASSSSGTGAGNTIY
12 TRBJ1-5 TRBV11-2 ASSPTGSNQPQH
14 TRBJ1-1 TRBV4-1 ASSQVSGVINTEAF
13 TRBJ1-5 TRBV6-2/TRBV6-3 ASSRTGPSNQPQH
14 TRBJ2-1 TRBV6-4 ASSGFSGLRVDEQF
12 TRBJ1-1 TRBV10-2 ASSVGGYGTEAF
18 TRBJ2-3 TRBV3-1/TRBV3-2 ASSLRPGLAGVGNTDTQY
13 TRBJ1-2 TRBV19 ASSAQQGASDGYT
7 TRBJ1-5 TRBV20-1 SARQGQH
11 TRBJ1-4 TRBV6-5 ASNTRGSEKLF
14 TRBJ2-1 TRBV6-5 ASSYSGAVFYNEQF
13 TRBJ1-2 TRBV6-5 ASSIRTGANYGYT
9 TRBJ2-7 TRBV2 ASSEQAFAS
13 TRBJ1-6 TRBV2 ASSPGQTINSPLH
15 TRBJ2-7 TRBV21-1 ASSKAGRDTLSYEQY
12 TRBJ2-7 TRBV6-5 ASSYRDYSYEQY
11 TRBJ1-6 TRBV7-3 ASSLTKYSPLH
11 TRBJ1-2 TRBV6-5 ASNHPDRGGYT
10 TRBJ2-5 TRBV14 ASSQRGETQY
13 TRBJ2-5 TRBV5-1 ASSLTGTGGETQY
13 TRBJ2-7 TRBV6-5 ASSYSDRGAYEQY
14 TRBJ2-7 TRBV28 ASTPAGTGFLHEQY
13 TRBJ2-1 TRBV5-1 ASSGRLAGDNEQF
10 TRBJ2-5 TRBV19 ASSIFGETQY
10 TRBJ2-7 TRBV10-2 ASGTGSHEQY
13 TRBJ1-2 TRBV18 ASSYRDMHLHGYT
12 TRBJ2-1 TRBV3-1/TRBV3-2 ASSFEGARTEQF
13 TRBJ1-1 TRBV5-1 ASSQRQGLNTEAF
11 TRBJ2-5 TRBV11-2 ASSPQLQETQY
13 TRBJ2-7 TRBV28 ASRAGGGLAYEQY
14 TRBJ1-2 TRBV25-1 ASSETVGTGWNGYT
10 TRBJ1-1 TRBV6-5 ASRQGRTEAF
13 TRBJ1-3 TRBV9 ASSVGWTVKNTIY
11 TRBJ2-1 TRBV11-2 ASSLRWGGALV